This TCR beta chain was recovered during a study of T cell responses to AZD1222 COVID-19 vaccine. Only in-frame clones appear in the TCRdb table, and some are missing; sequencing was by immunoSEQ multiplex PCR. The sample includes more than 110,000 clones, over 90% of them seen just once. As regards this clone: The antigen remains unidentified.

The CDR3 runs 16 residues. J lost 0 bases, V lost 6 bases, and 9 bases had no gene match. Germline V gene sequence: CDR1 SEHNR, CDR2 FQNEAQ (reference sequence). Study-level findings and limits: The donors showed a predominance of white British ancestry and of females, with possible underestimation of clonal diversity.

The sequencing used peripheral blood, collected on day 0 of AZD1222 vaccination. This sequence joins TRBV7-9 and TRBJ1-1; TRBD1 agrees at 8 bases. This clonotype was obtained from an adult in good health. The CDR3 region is CASRPTGGLVNTEAFF. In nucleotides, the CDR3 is TGTGCCAGCAGGCCTACAGGGGGATTGGTGAACACTGAAGCTTTCTTT.